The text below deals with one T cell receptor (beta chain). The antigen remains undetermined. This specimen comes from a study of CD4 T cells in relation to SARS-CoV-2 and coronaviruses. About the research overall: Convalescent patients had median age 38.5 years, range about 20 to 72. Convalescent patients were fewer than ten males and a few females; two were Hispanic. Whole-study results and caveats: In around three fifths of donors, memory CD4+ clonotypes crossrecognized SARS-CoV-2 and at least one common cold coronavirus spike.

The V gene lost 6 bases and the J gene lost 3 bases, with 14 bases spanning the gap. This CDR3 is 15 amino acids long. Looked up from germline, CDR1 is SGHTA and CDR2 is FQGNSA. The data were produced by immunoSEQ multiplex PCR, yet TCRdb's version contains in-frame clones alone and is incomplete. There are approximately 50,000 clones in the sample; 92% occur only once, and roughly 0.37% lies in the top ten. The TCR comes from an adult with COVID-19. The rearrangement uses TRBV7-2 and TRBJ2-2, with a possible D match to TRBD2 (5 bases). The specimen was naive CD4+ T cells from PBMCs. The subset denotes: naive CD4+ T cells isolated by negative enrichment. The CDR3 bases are TGTGCCAGCAGGGCCCCAGCGGTTTACACCGGGGAGCTGTTTTTT. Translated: CASRAPAVYTGELFF.